This section outlines one T cell receptor beta chain sequence together with its context. Its antigen is not known. Individuals selected for sequencing had exhibited CD8+CD57+ cell expansion on flow cytometry. The diagnosis in all patients was severe acquired aplastic anemia. The CDR3 runs 15 residues. Germline assignment: CDR1 LNHNV and CDR2 YYDKDF (reference sequence). V lost 3 bases and J lost 6; bases outside the gene matches: 7. The record originates from a study of CD8+CD57+ T cells in acquired aplastic anemia. Study summary: Mean yield of DNA from sorted CD4+ and CD8+ cells was 3 to 3.5 ug.

General study findings and limits: Both patients and controls carried the same twenty-nine CD8+ CDR3 sequences.

Profiling that covered TCR beta VDJ and CDR3 relied on genomic DNA as its template. TCRdb itself ran the reads through MiXCR, one entry per CDR3 protein. This table has 150,000 to 200,000 distinct CDR3 sequences, 45% to 60% appearing once. This chain connects TRBV15 to TRBJ2-7, with TRBD1 identical over 11 bases. The TCR comes from a human donor with aplastic anemia. The sample taken for sequencing was sorted CD4+, CD8+, or CD8+CD57+ T cells (not recorded which) from PBMCs. CDR3 in amino acids: CATSSTGTGGAEQYF. CDR3 nucleotide sequence: TGTGCCACCAGCAGCACCGGGACAGGGGGTGCCGAGCAGTACTTC. Combining the CDR3 with reference TRBV15 and TRBJ2-7 gives the whole variable domain DAMVIQNPRYQVTQFGKPVTLSCSQTLNHNVMYWYQQKSSQAPKLLFHYYDKDFNNEADTPDNFQSRRPNTSFCFLDIRSPGLGDTAMYLCATSSTGTGGAEQYFGPGTRLTVT.